This paragraph reports one T cell receptor beta chain. No antigen is known for it. There are 11 residues in the CDR3. Between the trimmed V and J ends, which lost 8 bases and 8 bases, there was a span of 11 bases. This specimen belongs to a study of identical twins. Study conclusions and caveats: It was out-of-frame TCR alpha sharing in monozygotic twins that models underestimated. Cord blood beta clonotypes present at high abundance carried fewer insertions; no such pattern appeared in memory repertoires.

TCRdb re-derived calls from the 5' RACE reads in MiXCR, one entry per CDR3 protein. The sample holds roughly 1.6 million distinct CDR3 sequences; around a third are singletons and the top ten take about 0.3%. The clonotype originates from a newborn girl in good health. Sequences were obtained from cord blood. The chain has TRBV12-3 or TRBV12-4 and TRBJ2-3; D uncertain. This CDR3 reads CASGVIGTQYF. CDR3 nucleotide sequence: TGTGCCAGCGGGGTAATCGGTACGCAGTATTTT.